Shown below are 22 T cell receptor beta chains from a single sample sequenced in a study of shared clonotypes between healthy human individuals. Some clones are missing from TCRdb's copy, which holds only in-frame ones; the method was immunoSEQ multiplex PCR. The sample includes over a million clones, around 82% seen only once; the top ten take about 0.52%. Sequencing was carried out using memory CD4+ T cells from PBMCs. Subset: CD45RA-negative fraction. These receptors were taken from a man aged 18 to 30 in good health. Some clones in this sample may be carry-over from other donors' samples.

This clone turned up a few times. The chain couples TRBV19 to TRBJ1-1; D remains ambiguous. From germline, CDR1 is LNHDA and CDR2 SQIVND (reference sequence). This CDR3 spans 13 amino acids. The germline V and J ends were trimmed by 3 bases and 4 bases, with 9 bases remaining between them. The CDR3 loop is CASSILGITEAFF. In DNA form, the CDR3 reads TGTGCCAGTAGTATTCTTGGGATCACTGAAGCTTTCTTT.

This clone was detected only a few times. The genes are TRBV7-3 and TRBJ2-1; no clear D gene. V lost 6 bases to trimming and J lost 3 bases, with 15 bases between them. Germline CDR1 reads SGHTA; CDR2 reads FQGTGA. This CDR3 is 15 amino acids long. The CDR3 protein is CASSRLALDYNEQFF. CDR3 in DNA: TGTGCCAGCAGTCGCCTGGCGCTCGACTACAATGAGCAGTTCTTC.

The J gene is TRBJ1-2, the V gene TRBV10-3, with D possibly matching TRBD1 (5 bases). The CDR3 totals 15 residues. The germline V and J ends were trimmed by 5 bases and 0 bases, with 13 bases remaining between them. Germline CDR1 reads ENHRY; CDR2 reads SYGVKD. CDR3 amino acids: CAISSGPGSNYGYTF. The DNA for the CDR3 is TGTGCCATCAGTTCCGGACCAGGGTCTAACTATGGCTACACCTTC.

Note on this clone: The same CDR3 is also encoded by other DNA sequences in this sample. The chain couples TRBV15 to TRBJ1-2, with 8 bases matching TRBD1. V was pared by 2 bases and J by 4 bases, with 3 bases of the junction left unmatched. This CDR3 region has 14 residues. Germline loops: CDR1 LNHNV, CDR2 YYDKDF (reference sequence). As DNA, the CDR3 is TGTGCCACCAGCAGACCAGGACAGGGCTATGGCTACACCTTC. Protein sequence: CATSRPGQGYGYTF.

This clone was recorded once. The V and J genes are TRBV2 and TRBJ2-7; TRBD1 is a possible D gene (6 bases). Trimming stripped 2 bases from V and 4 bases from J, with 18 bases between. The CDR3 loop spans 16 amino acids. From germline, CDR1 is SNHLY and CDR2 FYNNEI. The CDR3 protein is CASSERGTTSGYEQYF. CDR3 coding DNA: TGTGCCAGCAGTGAAAGGGGGACCACCTCGGGATACGAGCAGTACTTC.

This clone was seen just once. CDR3 loop: CASSLRGSGRSTDTQYF. Here the CDR3 DNA reads TGCGCCAGCAGCTTGAGAGGTAGCGGGAGGAGCACAGATACGCAGTATTTT. This sequence joins TRBV5-1 and TRBJ2-3, with TRBD2 matching 10 bases. V lost 1 base and J lost 0; bases outside the gene matches: 5. CDR3 length equals 17 residues. Germline V gene lookup returns CDR1 SGHRS and CDR2 YFSETQ.

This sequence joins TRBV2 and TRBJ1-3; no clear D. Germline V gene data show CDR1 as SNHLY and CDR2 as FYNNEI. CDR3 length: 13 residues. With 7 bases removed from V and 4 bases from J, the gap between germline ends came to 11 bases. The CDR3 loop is CASKLETGNTIYF. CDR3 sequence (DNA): TGTGCCAGCAAACTGGAAACCGGAAACACCATATATTTT.

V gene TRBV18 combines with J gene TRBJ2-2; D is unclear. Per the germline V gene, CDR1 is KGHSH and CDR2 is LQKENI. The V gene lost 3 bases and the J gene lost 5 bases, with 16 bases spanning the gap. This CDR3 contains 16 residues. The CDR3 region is CASSPPTAWGTGELFF. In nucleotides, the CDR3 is TGTGCCAGCTCACCTCCAACCGCGTGGGGAACCGGGGAGCTGTTTTTT.

This chain's CDR3 is CASSSTGRRGTDTQYF. The CDR3 DNA reads as TGCGCCAGCAGCTCGACTGGACGCCGGGGCACAGATACGCAGTATTTT. V gene TRBV5-1 combines with J gene TRBJ2-3; D remains unclear. Looked up from germline, CDR1 is SGHRS and CDR2 is YFSETQ. This CDR3 comprises 16 residues. Deletions cut 3 bases from V and 1 base from J, with 15 bases between. Using reference TRBV5-1 and TRBJ2-3 for the parts outside the CDR3, the full variable domain is KAGVTQTPRYLIKTRGQQVTLSCSPISGHRSVSWYQQTPGQGLQFLFEYFSETQRNKGNFPGRFSGRQFSNSRSEMNVSTLELGDSALYLCASSSTGRRGTDTQYFGPGTRLTVL.

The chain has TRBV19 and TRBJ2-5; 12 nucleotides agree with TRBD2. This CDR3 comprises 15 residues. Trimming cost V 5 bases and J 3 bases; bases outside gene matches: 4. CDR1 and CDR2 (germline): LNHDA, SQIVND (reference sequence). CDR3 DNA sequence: TGTGCCAGTAGTGCACGACTAGCGGGAGAAGAGACCCAGTACTTC. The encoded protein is CASSARLAGEETQYF.

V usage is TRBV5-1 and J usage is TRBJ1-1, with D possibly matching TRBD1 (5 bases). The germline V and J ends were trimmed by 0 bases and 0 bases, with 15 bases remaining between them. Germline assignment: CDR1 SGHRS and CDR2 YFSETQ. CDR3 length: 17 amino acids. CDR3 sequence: CASSLGRGLGMNTEAFF. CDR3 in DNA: TGCGCCAGCAGCTTGGGCCGGGGACTAGGCATGAACACTGAAGCTTTCTTT. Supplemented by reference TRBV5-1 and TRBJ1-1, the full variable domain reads KAGVTQTPRYLIKTRGQQVTLSCSPISGHRSVSWYQQTPGQGLQFLFEYFSETQRNKGNFPGRFSGRQFSNSRSEMNVSTLELGDSALYLCASSLGRGLGMNTEAFFGQGTRLTVV.

The CDR3, as DNA: TGTGCCAGCAGCCACCCGACAGCCACTAGGGGGGGGGAGACCCAGTACTTC. This encodes CASSHPTATRGGETQYF. The chain employs TRBV4-2 and TRBJ2-5; maybe TRBD2 (7 bases). The CDR3 is 17 residues long. Germline V lookup: CDR1 LGHNA, CDR2 YNFKEQ. V was shortened by 3 bases and J by 5 bases, with 22 bases between the two germline ends.

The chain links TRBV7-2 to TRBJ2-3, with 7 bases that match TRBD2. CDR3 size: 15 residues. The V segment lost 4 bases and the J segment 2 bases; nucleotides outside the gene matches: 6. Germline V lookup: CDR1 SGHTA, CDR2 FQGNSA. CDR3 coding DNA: TGTGCCAGCAGCTCCCCTCTAGCGGCCACAGATACGCAGTATTTT. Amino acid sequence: CASSSPLAATDTQYF. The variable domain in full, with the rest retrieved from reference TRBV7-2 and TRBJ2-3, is GAGVSQSPSNKVTEKGKDVELRCDPISGHTALYWYRQSLGQGLEFLIYFQGNSAPDKSGLPSDRFSAERTGGSVSTLTIQRTQQEDSAVYLCASSSPLAATDTQYFGPGTRLTVL.

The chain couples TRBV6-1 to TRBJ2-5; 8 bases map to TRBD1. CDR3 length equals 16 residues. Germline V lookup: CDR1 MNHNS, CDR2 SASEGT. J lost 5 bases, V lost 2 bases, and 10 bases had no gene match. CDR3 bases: TGTGCCAGCAGTGAACAGGGGGCCCTTACTACCGAGACCCAGTACTTC. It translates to CASSEQGALTTETQYF.

The CDR3 reads CASSNANIQYF. Written as DNA, the CDR3 is TGTGCCAGCAGCAACGCAAACATTCAGTACTTC. This chain joins TRBV7-8 and TRBJ2-4; no firm D call. CDR1 and CDR2 from the germline V gene are SGHVS and FQNEAQ. Trimming removed 5 bases from V and 6 bases from J, with 5 bases in between. The CDR3 length is 11 residues.

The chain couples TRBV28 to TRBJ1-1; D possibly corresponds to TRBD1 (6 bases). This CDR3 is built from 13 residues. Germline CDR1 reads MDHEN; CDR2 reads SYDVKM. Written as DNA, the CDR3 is TGTGCAGGTGGGGGGCCGGGGGACACTGAAGCTTTCTTT. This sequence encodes CAGGGPGDTEAFF.

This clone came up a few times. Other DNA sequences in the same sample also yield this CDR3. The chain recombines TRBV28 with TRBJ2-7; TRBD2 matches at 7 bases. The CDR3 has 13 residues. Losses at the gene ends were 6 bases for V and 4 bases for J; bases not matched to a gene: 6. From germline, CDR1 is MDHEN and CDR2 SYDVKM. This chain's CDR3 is CASRTSENYEQYF. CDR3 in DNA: TGTGCCAGCAGAACTAGCGAGAATTACGAGCAGTACTTC.

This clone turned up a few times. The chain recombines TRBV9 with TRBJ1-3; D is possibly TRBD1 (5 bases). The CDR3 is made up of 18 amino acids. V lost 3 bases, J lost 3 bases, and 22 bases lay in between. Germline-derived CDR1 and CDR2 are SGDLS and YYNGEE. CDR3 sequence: CASSAPTWAGNFGNTIYF. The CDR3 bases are TGTGCCAGCAGCGCCCCAACTTGGGCAGGGAACTTTGGAAACACCATATATTTT.

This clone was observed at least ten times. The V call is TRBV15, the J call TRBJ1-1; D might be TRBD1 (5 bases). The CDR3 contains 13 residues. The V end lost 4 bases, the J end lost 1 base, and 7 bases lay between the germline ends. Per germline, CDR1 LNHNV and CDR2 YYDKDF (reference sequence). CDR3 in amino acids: CATSNGGNTEAFF. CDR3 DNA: TGTGCCACCAGCAACGGGGGGAACACTGAAGCTTTCTTT.

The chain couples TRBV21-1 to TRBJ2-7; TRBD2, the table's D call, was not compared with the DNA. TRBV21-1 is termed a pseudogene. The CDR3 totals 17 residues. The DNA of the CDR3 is TGTGCCAGCAGCCAGGGTTATAGCGGGGAGTGTGTCTACGAGCAGTACTTC. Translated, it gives CASSQGYSGECVYEQYF.

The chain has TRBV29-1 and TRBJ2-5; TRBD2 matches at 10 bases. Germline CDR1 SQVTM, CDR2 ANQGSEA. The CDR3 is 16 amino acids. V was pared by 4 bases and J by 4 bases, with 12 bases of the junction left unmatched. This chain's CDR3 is CSVGSARAGGTETQYF. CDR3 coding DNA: TGCAGCGTTGGGTCGGCCAGAGCGGGAGGGACAGAGACCCAGTACTTC.

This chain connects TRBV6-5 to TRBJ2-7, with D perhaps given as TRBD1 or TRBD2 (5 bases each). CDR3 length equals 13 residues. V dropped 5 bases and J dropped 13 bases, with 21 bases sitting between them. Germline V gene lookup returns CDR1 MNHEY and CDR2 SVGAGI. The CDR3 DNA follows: TGTGCCAGCAGTGCCGGGACGCACAGTAGATACTACTTC. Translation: CASSAGTHSRYYF.